Listed below are T cell receptor beta chains from one sample, sequenced in a study of shared clonotypes between healthy human individuals. Sequencing used immunoSEQ multiplex PCR; TCRdb keeps in-frame clones, though not all of them. The data contain more than 850,000 clones, 70% to 80% of them singletons. What was sequenced was memory CD4+ T cells from PBMCs. These receptors all come from a man younger than 35 in good health. Some clones in this sample may be carry-over from other donors' samples. CDR3s include the opening cysteine and the closing phenylalanine or tryptophan. D genes are given only for firm matches. Not all rows give a size; the values are once, few, many and, for expanded clones, a class.

clone_size	d_call	v_call	j_call	cdr3_aa	cdr3_nt
.	.	TRBV11-2	TRBJ2-1	CASTRTSWNEQFF	TGTGCCAGCACCAGAACCTCGTGGAATGAGCAGTTCTTC
.	.	TRBV11-3	TRBJ2-7	CASSLDRRGEQYF	TGTGCCAGCAGCTTAGATCGGCGGGGCGAGCAGTACTTC
once	.	TRBV27	TRBJ1-3	CASNDGGDSGNTIYF	TGTGCCAGCAATGACGGTGGGGACTCTGGAAACACCATATATTTT
.	TRBD1	TRBV18	TRBJ1-1	CASSPRTGVTEAFF	TGTGCCAGCTCACCCCGGACAGGGGTTACTGAAGCTTTCTTT
few	.	TRBV4-2	TRBJ1-2	CASSPFGEDYGYTF	TGTGCCAGCAGCCCCTTCGGGGAGGACTATGGCTACACCTTC
.	.	TRBV4-1	TRBJ1-5	CASSHQPGDYSNQPQHF	TGCGCCAGCAGCCACCAGCCAGGAGATTATAGCAATCAGCCCCAGCATTTT
.	.	TRBV18	TRBJ2-6	CASSPGSNSGANVLTF	TGTGCCAGCTCACCGGGCAGTAACTCTGGGGCCAACGTCCTGACTTTC
few	TRBD1	TRBV5-1	TRBJ1-1	CASSWTGDAMNTEAFF	TGCGCCAGCAGCTGGACAGGGGACGCCATGAACACTGAAGCTTTCTTT
.	.	TRBV28	TRBJ1-2	CASSLPGTDYGYTF	TGTGCCAGCAGTTTACCAGGGACGGACTATGGCTACACCTTC
.	TRBD1	TRBV5-4	TRBJ2-5	CASSFAGGARETQYF	TGTGCCAGCAGCTTCGCAGGGGGCGCGAGGGAGACCCAGTACTTC
.	.	TRBV6-1	TRBJ1-1	CASSEAWRNTEAFF	TGTGCCAGCAGTGAAGCGTGGAGGAACACTGAAGCTTTCTTT
.	TRBD2	TRBV28	TRBJ2-1	CASSFFSGRVNEQFF	TGTGCCAGCAGTTTCTTCAGCGGGAGGGTAAATGAGCAGTTCTTC
few	.	TRBV28	TRBJ2-7	CASSLPLVPYEQYF	TGTGCCAGCAGCCTTCCCCTGGTGCCCTACGAGCAGTACTTC
.	.	TRBV6-4	TRBJ2-2	CASRPGKGTGELFF	TGTGCCAGCAGGCCTGGGAAGGGCACCGGGGAGCTGTTTTTT
.	.	TRBV7-2	TRBJ2-5	CASSLGPGLGQETQYF	TGTGCCAGCAGCTTGGGCCCGGGACTGGGGCAAGAGACCCAGTACTTC
.	TRBD1	TRBV5-6	TRBJ1-1	CASRLQGADEAFF	TGTGCCAGCAGACTACAGGGGGCAGATGAAGCTTTCTTT
.	TRBD1	TRBV18	TRBJ2-5	CASSPQTGIETQYF	TGTGCCAGCTCACCGCAGACAGGGATAGAGACCCAGTACTTC
.	TRBD1	TRBV27	TRBJ1-2	CASSYQPGQGRFYGYTF	TGTGCCAGCAGTTACCAACCGGGACAGGGGCGGTTCTATGGCTACACCTTC
.	.	TRBV6-5	TRBJ1-1	CASSDGLPNTEAFF	TGTGCCAGCAGTGACGGACTGCCGAACACTGAAGCTTTCTTT
few	.	TRBV19	TRBJ1-2	CASSIQGANYGYTF	TGTGCCAGTAGTATACAGGGAGCTAACTATGGCTACACCTTC
once	TRBD2	TRBV7-9	TRBJ2-1	CASSLSPGGDYNEQFF	TGTGCCAGCAGCTTATCTCCGGGAGGGGATTACAATGAGCAGTTCTTC
.	.	TRBV5-1	TRBJ1-1	CASSLGAGDTEAFF	TGCGCCAGCAGCTTGGGTGCAGGGGACACTGAAGCTTTCTTT
.	TRBD1	TRBV18	TRBJ1-3	CASSPGTGTGNTIYF	TGTGCCAGCTCACCCGGGACAGGGACTGGAAACACCATATATTTT
.	.	TRBV15	TRBJ2-7	CATSRVAPVDLEQYF	TGTGCCACCAGCAGAGTGGCCCCTGTCGACCTCGAGCAGTACTTC
.	.	TRBV11-2	TRBJ1-5	CASSRNGLDNQPQHF	TGTGCCAGCAGCCGGAACGGACTGGACAATCAGCCCCAGCATTTT
.	.	TRBV4-2	TRBJ1-1	CASSQGLAENTEAFF	TGTGCCAGCAGCCAAGGCCTGGCGGAGAACACTGAAGCTTTCTTT
.	TRBD2	TRBV7-9	TRBJ2-5	CASSYRLAQETQYF	TGTGCCAGCAGCTATAGACTAGCCCAAGAGACCCAGTACTTC
few	.	TRBV6-5	TRBJ1-5	CASSLDSNQPQHF	TGTGCCAGCAGCCTAGATAGCAATCAGCCCCAGCATTTT
.	.	TRBV11-2	TRBJ2-1	CASSFTTTNNEQFF	TGTGCCAGCAGCTTTACGACCACTAACAATGAGCAGTTCTTC
once	TRBD1	TRBV29-1	TRBJ1-5	CSVRTGEGQPQHF	TGCAGCGTCCGGACAGGGGAGGGCCAGCCCCAGCATTTT
.	.	TRBV19	TRBJ2-2	CATPRAGNTGELFF	TGTGCCACACCTAGGGCGGGGAACACCGGGGAGCTGTTTTTT
.	TRBD2	TRBV11-3	TRBJ2-7	CASSLVGRFDEQYF	TGTGCCAGCAGCTTAGTCGGGAGGTTCGACGAGCAGTACTTC
few	.	TRBV2	TRBJ1-5	CASSDSLQPQHF	TGTGCCAGCAGTGACAGCCTGCAGCCCCAGCATTTT
.	.	TRBV2	TRBJ2-5	CASRGRIGETQYF	TGTGCCAGCAGGGGCCGGATAGGAGAGACCCAGTACTTC
few	TRBD1	TRBV28	TRBJ2-7	CASSLGGQGTYEQYF	TGTGCCAGCAGTTTGGGGGGACAGGGGACCTACGAGCAGTACTTC
few	.	TRBV5-1	TRBJ2-6	CASSAERRANVLTF	TGCGCCAGCAGCGCGGAAAGACGAGCCAACGTCCTGACTTTC
.	TRBD2	TRBV5-1	TRBJ2-3	CASSFGTSGTDTQYF	TGCGCCAGCAGCTTCGGGACTAGCGGGACAGATACGCAGTATTTT
.	TRBD2	TRBV28	TRBJ2-5	CASSLFTLKREPGETQYF	TGTGCCAGCAGTTTATTTACCCTTAAGCGGGAACCCGGGGAGACCCAGTACTTC
.	TRBD1	TRBV7-9	TRBJ2-5	CASSFRDRVTQYF	TGTGCCAGCAGCTTCCGGGACAGGGTGACCCAGTACTTC
.	TRBD2	TRBV29-1	TRBJ2-1	CSVGGRVQGEQFF	TGCAGCGTTGGTGGGAGGGTTCAGGGTGAGCAGTTCTTC
.	.	TRBV2	TRBJ2-7	CASSERMSYEQYF	TGTGCCAGCAGTGAACGGATGTCCTACGAGCAGTACTTC
.	.	TRBV7-9	TRBJ1-1	CASSQDERGTEAFF	TGCGCCAGCAGCCAAGATGAAAGGGGTACTGAAGCTTTCTTT
few	.	TRBV30	TRBJ2-5	CAWSVKGETQYF	TGTGCCTGGAGTGTAAAGGGGGAGACCCAGTACTTC
.	.	TRBV7-2	TRBJ2-2	CASKPYTGELFF	TGTGCCAGCAAGCCCTACACCGGGGAGCTGTTTTTT